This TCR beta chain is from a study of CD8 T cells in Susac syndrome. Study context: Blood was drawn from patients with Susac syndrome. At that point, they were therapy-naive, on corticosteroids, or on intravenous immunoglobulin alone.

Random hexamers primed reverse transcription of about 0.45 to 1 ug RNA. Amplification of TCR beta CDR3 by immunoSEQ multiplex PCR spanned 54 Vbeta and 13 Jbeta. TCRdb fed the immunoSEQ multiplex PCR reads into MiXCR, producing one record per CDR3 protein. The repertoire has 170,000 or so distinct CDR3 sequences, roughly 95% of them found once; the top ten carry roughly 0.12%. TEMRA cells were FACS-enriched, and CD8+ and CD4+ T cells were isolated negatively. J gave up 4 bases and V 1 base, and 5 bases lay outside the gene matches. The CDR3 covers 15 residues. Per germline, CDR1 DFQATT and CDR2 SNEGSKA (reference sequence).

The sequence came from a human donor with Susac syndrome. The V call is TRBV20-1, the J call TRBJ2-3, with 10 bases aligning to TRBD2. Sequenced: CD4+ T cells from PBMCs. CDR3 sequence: CSARGASGGADTQYF. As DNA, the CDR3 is TGCAGTGCTAGAGGGGCTAGCGGGGGCGCAGATACGCAGTATTTT.